These 25 T cell receptor beta chains originate from one sample sequenced in a study of OX40 agonist ivuxolimab in advanced cancers. The repertoire was sequenced with immunoSEQ multiplex PCR; TCRdb's copy has only in-frame clones and lacks some. The sample lists under 80,000 clones, around 87% occurring once. Specimen: CD4+ or CD8+ T cells sorted from blood, collected in a trial of the OX40 agonist ivuxolimab. The origin of the receptors is an adult with an advanced solid tumor such as melanoma, head and neck, liver or kidney cancer.

The rearrangement links TRBV7-3 to TRBJ1-1, with 8 bases matching TRBD1. Per the germline V gene, CDR1 is SGHTA and CDR2 is FQGTGA. The CDR3 contains 15 residues. V shed 1 base and J 4 bases; nucleotides not matched to a gene: 5. The CDR3, as DNA: TGTGCCAGCAGCTTAATTGGACAGGGTTTCACTGAAGCTTTCTTT. Residues: CASSLIGQGFTEAFF.

This rearrangement joins TRBV19 to TRBJ2-2; D perhaps matches TRBD1 (6 bases). CDR3 length equals 16 residues. Deletions cut 1 base from V and 3 bases from J, with 12 bases between. CDR1 LNHDA and CDR2 SQIVND come from the germline V gene (reference sequence). This CDR3 is CASSIGDTQYTGELFF. In DNA form, the CDR3 reads TGTGCCAGTAGTATAGGGGACACCCAATACACCGGGGAGCTGTTTTTT. The whole variable domain, filled in from reference TRBV19 and TRBJ2-2, reads DGGITQSPKYLFRKEGQNVTLSCEQNLNHDAMYWYRQDPGQGLRLIYYSQIVNDFQKGDIAEGYSVSREKKESFPLTVTSAQKNPTAFYLCASSIGDTQYTGELFFGEGSRLTVL.

This sequence joins TRBV28 and TRBJ1-3, with 10 bases identical to TRBD1. CDR1 is MDHEN and CDR2 is SYDVKM in the germline V gene. The V segment lost 3 bases and the J segment 4 bases; nucleotides outside the gene matches: 9. The CDR3 consists of 17 residues. CDR3 DNA: TGTGCCAGCAGTTTGTTCGGCGACAGGGGGCTCGGAAACACCATATATTTT. Translated: CASSLFGDRGLGNTIYF.

Points on this clone: This CDR3 is also generated by other DNA sequences in the sample. The chain couples TRBV10-3 to TRBJ1-2; maybe TRBD1 (5 bases). V dropped 4 bases and J dropped 6 bases, with 9 bases sitting between them. The CDR3 covers 12 residues. The germline CDR1 and CDR2 sequences are ENHRY and SYGVKD. CDR3 amino acids: CAISGGADGYTF. CDR3 bases: TGTGCCATCAGTGGCGGGGCCGATGGCTACACCTTC.

The chain uses TRBV27 and TRBJ1-3; D perhaps matches TRBD1 (6 bases). The germline gives CDR1 MNHEY, CDR2 SMNVEV (reference sequence). V was clipped by 2 bases and J by 0 bases, with 14 bases between them. The CDR3 runs to 17 residues. The DNA for the CDR3 is TGTGCCAGCAGTTTAGGGGGCAGGGCCATCTCTGGAAACACCATATATTTT. Protein: CASSLGGRAISGNTIYF.

The sample holds one count of this clone. The chain employs TRBV2 and TRBJ2-1, with D possibly being TRBD2 (6 bases). The CDR3 spans 16 residues. Trimming stripped 4 bases from V and 2 bases from J, with 15 bases between. CDR1 is SNHLY and CDR2 is FYNNEI in the germline V gene. The CDR3 reads CASSVTREAAYNEQFF. The CDR3 DNA reads as TGTGCCAGCAGTGTAACTAGGGAGGCCGCCTACAATGAGCAGTTCTTC.

The chain has TRBV2 and TRBJ2-7; D possibly corresponds to TRBD1 (8 bases). Germline V gives CDR1 SNHLY, CDR2 FYNNEI. The CDR3 sequence is 16 residues long. The V gene lost 8 bases and the J gene lost 2 bases, with 22 bases spanning the gap. DNA of the CDR3: TGTGCCAGCTCCTGGGACAGGAGAGGGGGGGCCTACGAGCAGTACTTC. Its protein is CASSWDRRGGAYEQYF.

The chain combines TRBV19 with TRBJ1-5, with TRBD1 matching 9 bases. This CDR3 has 15 amino acids. V dropped 7 bases and J dropped 6; count of bases not matched to a gene: 10. Germline V gives CDR1 LNHDA, CDR2 SQIVND (reference sequence). The CDR3 loop is CASTMDRGGPQPQHF. The CDR3 DNA reads TGTGCCAGTACCATGGACAGGGGAGGGCCTCAGCCCCAGCATTTT. Full variable domain (missing parts from reference TRBV19 and TRBJ1-5): DGGITQSPKYLFRKEGQNVTLSCEQNLNHDAMYWYRQDPGQGLRLIYYSQIVNDFQKGDIAEGYSVSREKKESFPLTVTSAQKNPTAFYLCASTMDRGGPQPQHFGDGTRLSIL.

CDR3 in DNA: TGTGCCAGCAGGGGACTAGCGGGAGTATTGGTCAACGCAGATACGCAGTATTTT. This sequence encodes CASRGLAGVLVNADTQYF. V gene TRBV28 combines with J gene TRBJ2-3; 14 bases agree with TRBD2. V was pared by 6 bases and J by 4 bases, with 12 bases of the junction left unmatched. This CDR3 has 18 amino acids. CDR1 is MDHEN and CDR2 is SYDVKM in the germline V gene. Full variable domain (missing parts from reference TRBV28 and TRBJ2-3): DVKVTQSSRYLVKRTGEKVFLECVQDMDHENMFWYRQDPGLGLRLIYFSYDVKMKEKGDIPEGYSVSREKKERFSLILESASTNQTSMYLCASRGLAGVLVNADTQYFGPGTRLTVL.

The V and J genes are TRBV5-1 and TRBJ2-5; D not resolved. V gave up 1 base and J gave up 6 bases, with 10 bases separating them. Germline V gene lookup returns CDR1 SGHRS and CDR2 YFSETQ. The CDR3 totals 13 residues. The CDR3 bases are TGCGCCAGCAGCTTGCTCATTCGGCAGACCCAGTACTTC. Translated, it gives CASSLLIRQTQYF.

The rearrangement uses TRBV6-5 and TRBJ2-1; D call uncertain. The CDR3 runs to 12 residues. V dropped 2 bases and J dropped 8 bases, with 7 bases sitting between them. Germline lookup yields CDR1 MNHEY and CDR2 SVGAGI. The DNA for the CDR3 is TGTGCCAGCAGTTACGCGCCTTATGAGCAGTTCTTC. As protein: CASSYAPYEQFF.

The rearrangement links TRBV28 to TRBJ1-6; D is perhaps TRBD1 (5 bases). CDR3 size: 12 residues. The germline CDR1 and CDR2 sequences are MDHEN and SYDVKM. V was cut by 9 bases and J by 7 bases, with 10 bases left in between. This CDR3 reads CASTGPNSPLHF. CDR3 DNA: TGTGCCAGTACAGGACCCAATTCACCCCTCCACTTT.

V gene TRBV5-5 combines with J gene TRBJ1-1; D is unresolved. The CDR3 sequence is 14 residues long. Trimming removed 2 bases at V and 0 bases at J, with 8 bases between. Looked up from germline, CDR1 is SGHKS and CDR2 is YYEKEE (reference sequence). The CDR3: CASSLIFMNTEAFF. CDR3 in DNA: TGTGCCAGCAGCTTAATCTTCATGAACACTGAAGCTTTCTTT.

The V and J genes are TRBV19 and TRBJ2-1; D gene unclear. V lost 3 bases to trimming and J lost 5 bases, with 5 bases between them. The CDR3 is 12 amino acids. The germline V gene has CDR1 LNHDA and CDR2 SQIVND (reference sequence). This CDR3 reads CASSIINNEQFF. In DNA form, the CDR3 reads TGTGCCAGTAGTATTATCAACAATGAGCAGTTCTTC.

CDR3 residues: CASSTNTNGGYTF. As DNA, the CDR3 is TGTGCCAGTAGTACCAATACGAACGGTGGCTACACCTTC. This rearrangement joins TRBV19 to TRBJ1-2; D remains unclear. Per the germline V gene, CDR1 is LNHDA and CDR2 is SQIVND (reference sequence). V lost 4 bases and J lost 7, with 13 bases in between. CDR3 length equals 13 residues.

This clone has just a few counts. This chain connects TRBV7-2 to TRBJ2-7, with 9 bases aligning to TRBD2. With 3 bases clipped from V and 0 bases from J, the junction kept 6 bases outside the gene matches. Germline loops: CDR1 SGHTA, CDR2 FQGNSA. The CDR3 is made up of 16 amino acids. DNA of the CDR3: TGTGCCAGCAGCTTCCCCCCTAGCGGGAACTCCTACGAGCAGTACTTC. This sequence encodes CASSFPPSGNSYEQYF.

This clone occurred once. This rearrangement joins TRBV11-3 to TRBJ2-1, with a tentative D call TRBD1 (6 bases). The germline V and J ends were trimmed by 1 base and 0 bases, with 7 bases remaining between them. CDR3 length equals 15 residues. Germline V gives CDR1 SGHNT, CDR2 YENEEA. As DNA, the CDR3 is TGTGCCAGCAGCTTAGGACAGGCCTCCTACAATGAGCAGTTCTTC. As protein: CASSLGQASYNEQFF.

The genes are TRBV18 and TRBJ2-5; a weak D match, TRBD2 (6 bases). Trimming removed 0 bases from V and 5 bases from J, with 10 bases in between. The CDR3 has 14 residues. From germline, CDR1 is KGHSH and CDR2 LQKENI. CDR3 sequence: CASSPPGGGETQYF. Written as DNA, the CDR3 is TGTGCCAGCTCACCACCGGGAGGCGGCGAGACCCAGTACTTC.

About this clone: The DNA is left out, because the CDR3 cannot be placed on it with certainty; the CDR3 is given as TCRdb lists it. The rearrangement joins TRBV27 to TRBJ2-2; TRBD2 reflects the table's D call only, with no check against the DNA. CDR1 and CDR2 from the germline V gene are MNHEY and SMNVEV (reference sequence). Ends included, the CDR3 has 13 residues. The CDR3 sequence: CASSSSNTGELFF.

The V call is TRBV29-1, the J call TRBJ1-1; tentatively, D is TRBD1 (5 bases). The CDR3 length is 12 residues. The germline V gene encodes CDR1 SQVTM and CDR2 ANQGSEA. With 7 bases removed from V and 1 base from J, the gap between germline ends came to 10 bases. In nucleotides, the CDR3 is TGCAGCGCCGGAAGGGGGAACACTGAAGCTTTCTTT. Its translation: CSAGRGNTEAFF.

This chain joins TRBV5-1 and TRBJ2-7, with D unclear. The CDR3 covers 14 residues. V was shortened by 0 bases and J by 0 bases, with 7 bases between the two germline ends. Germline-derived CDR1 and CDR2 are SGHRS and YFSETQ. Here the CDR3 reads CASSLGANSYEQYF. As DNA, the CDR3 is TGCGCCAGCAGCTTGGGTGCTAACTCCTACGAGCAGTACTTC.

The chain carries TRBV7-9 and TRBJ2-1; D ambiguous. CDR1 and CDR2 from the germline V gene are SEHNR and FQNEAQ (reference sequence). This CDR3 has 12 residues. Between the trimmed V and J ends, which lost 1 base and 8 bases, there was a span of 6 bases. The CDR3 region is CASSLVLDEQFF. Here the CDR3 DNA reads TGTGCCAGCAGCTTAGTATTGGATGAGCAGTTCTTC.

The chain combines TRBV5-1 with TRBJ1-1; TRBD1 might be the D (5 bases). CDR3 length: 17 residues. Trimming took 4 bases from V and 9 from J, leaving 28 bases between them. Germline CDR1 reads SGHRS; CDR2 reads YFSETQ. CDR3 region: CASSGGGMDGPSRKAFF. For the CDR3, the DNA is TGCGCCAGCAGCGGGGGAGGTATGGACGGCCCTTCTCGGAAAGCTTTCTTT.

The chain combines TRBV6-5 with TRBJ2-7; D is perhaps TRBD1 (5 bases). The V and J ends lost 6 bases and 5 bases respectively, with 11 bases between them. CDR1 is MNHEY, CDR2 SVGAGI, per germline. This CDR3 is built from 12 residues. CDR3 nucleotide sequence: TGTGCCAGCAGCCCAGGGTTCCACGAGCAGTACTTC. Translation: CASSPGFHEQYF.

This clone was seen a single time. The chain is built from TRBV27 and TRBJ2-7; D is perhaps TRBD1 (5 bases). Per germline, CDR1 MNHEY and CDR2 SMNVEV (reference sequence). The CDR3 contains 11 residues. This CDR3 is CASGSKYEQYF. In DNA form, the CDR3 reads TGTGCGTCAGGGTCGAAGTACGAGCAGTACTTC.